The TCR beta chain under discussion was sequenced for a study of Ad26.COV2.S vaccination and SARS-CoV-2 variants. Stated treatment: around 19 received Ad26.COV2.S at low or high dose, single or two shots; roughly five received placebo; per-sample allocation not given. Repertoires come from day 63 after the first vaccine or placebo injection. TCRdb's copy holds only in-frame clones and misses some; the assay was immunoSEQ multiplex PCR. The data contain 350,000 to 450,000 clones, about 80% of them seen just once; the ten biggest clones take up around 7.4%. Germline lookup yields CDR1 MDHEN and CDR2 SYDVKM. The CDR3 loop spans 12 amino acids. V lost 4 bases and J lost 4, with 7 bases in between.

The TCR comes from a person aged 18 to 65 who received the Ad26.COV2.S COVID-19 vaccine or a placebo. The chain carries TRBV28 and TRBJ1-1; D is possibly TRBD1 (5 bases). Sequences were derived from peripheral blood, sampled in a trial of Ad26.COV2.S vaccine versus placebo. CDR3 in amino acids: CASSWGSTEAFF. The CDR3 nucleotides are TGTGCCAGCAGTTGGGGGAGCACTGAAGCTTTCTTT. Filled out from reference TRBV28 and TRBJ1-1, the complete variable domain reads DVKVTQSSRYLVKRTGEKVFLECVQDMDHENMFWYRQDPGLGLRLIYFSYDVKMKEKGDIPEGYSVSREKKERFSLILESASTNQTSMYLCASSWGSTEAFFGQGTRLTVV.